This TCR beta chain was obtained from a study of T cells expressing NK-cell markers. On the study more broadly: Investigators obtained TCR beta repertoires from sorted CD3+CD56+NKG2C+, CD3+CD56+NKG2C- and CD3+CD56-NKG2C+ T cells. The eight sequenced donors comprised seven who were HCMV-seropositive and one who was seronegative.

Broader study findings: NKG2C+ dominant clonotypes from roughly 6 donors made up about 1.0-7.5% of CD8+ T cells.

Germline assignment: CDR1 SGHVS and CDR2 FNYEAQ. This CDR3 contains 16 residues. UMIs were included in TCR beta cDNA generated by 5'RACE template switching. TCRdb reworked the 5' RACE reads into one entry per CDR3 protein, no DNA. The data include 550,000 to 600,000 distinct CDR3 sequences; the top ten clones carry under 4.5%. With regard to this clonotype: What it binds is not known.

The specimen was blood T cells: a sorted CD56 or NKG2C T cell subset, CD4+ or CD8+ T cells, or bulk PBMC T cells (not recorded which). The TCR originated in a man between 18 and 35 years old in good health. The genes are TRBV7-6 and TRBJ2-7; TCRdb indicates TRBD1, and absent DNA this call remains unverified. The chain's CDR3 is CASSLGGGTGRDEQYF.